This T cell receptor beta chain was identified in a study of Graves' ophthalmopathy and Graves' hyperthyroidism. Findings of the study overall: Classification of ophthalmopathy versus stable hyperthyroidism by a 13-signature model yielded about 88% sensitivity and around 80% specificity. Detected in blood as well were most expanded thyroid clonotypes with frequency above 0.001.

Transcripts of RNA were the source for amplifying TCR beta CDR3 regions. First-round RT-PCR used HTBI primers; second-round multiplex PCR followed. One entry per CDR3 protein, called by TCRdb with MiXCR from the multiplex PCR reads. The sample shows 400,000 to 450,000 distinct CDR3 sequences, roughly 20% of them seen only once. Germline V gene sequence: CDR1 MGHRA, CDR2 YSYEKL. This CDR3 contains 15 residues. Losses at the gene ends were 4 bases for V and 3 bases for J; bases not matched to a gene: 7. This clonotype has at least ten counts. What it recognizes is unknown. The TCR comes from a woman aged 18-35 years with stable Graves' hyperthyroidism. The sequencing sample was made of peripheral blood. The chain joins TRBV4-1 to TRBJ1-2; 8 bases fit TRBD1. For the CDR3, the DNA is TGCGCCAGCAGCCCAACGACAGGGGCTGACTATGGCTACACCTTC. Its translation is CASSPTTGADYGYTF.